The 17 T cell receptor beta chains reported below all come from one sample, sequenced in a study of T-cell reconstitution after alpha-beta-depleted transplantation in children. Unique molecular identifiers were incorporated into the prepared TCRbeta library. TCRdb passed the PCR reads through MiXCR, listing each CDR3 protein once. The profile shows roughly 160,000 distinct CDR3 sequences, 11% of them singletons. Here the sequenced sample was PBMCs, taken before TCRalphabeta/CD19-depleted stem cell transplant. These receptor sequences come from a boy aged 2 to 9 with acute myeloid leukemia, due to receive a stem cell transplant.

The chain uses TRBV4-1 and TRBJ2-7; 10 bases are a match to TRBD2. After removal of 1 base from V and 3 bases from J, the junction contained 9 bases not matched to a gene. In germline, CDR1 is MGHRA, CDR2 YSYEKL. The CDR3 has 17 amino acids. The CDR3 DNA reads TGCGCCAGCAGCCAAGGACTAGCGGGCCTAAGAGACTACGAGCAGTACTTC. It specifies CASSQGLAGLRDYEQYF.

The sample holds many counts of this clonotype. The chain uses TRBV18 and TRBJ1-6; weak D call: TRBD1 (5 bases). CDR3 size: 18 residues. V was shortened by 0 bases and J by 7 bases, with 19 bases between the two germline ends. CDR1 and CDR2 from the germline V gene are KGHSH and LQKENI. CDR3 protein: CASSPPVNRGSANSPLHF. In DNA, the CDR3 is TGTGCCAGCTCACCACCGGTTAATAGGGGCTCGGCGAATTCACCCCTCCACTTT. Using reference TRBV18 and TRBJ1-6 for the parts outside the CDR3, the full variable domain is NAGVMQNPRHLVRRRGQEARLRCSPMKGHSHVYWYRQLPEEGLKFMVYLQKENIIDESGMPKERFSAEFPKEGPSILRIQQVVRGDSAAYFCASSPPVNRGSANSPLHFGNGTRLTVT.

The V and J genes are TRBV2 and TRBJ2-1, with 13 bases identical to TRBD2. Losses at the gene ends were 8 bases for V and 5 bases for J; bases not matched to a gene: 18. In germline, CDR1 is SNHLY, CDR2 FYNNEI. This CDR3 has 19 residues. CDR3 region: CASCLSVGGLAGLNNEQFF. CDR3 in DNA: TGTGCCAGCTGTTTGTCCGTGGGGGGACTAGCGGGATTAAACAATGAGCAGTTCTTC.

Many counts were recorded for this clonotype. For the CDR3, the DNA is TGCAGTGCTAGAGTTGGGGGGACGAGCAATCAGCCCCAGCATTTT. Translating gives CSARVGGTSNQPQHF. V is TRBV20-1 and J is TRBJ1-5; D perhaps matches TRBD1 (5 bases). The germline V and J ends were trimmed by 1 base and 1 base, with 11 bases remaining between them. This CDR3 has 15 residues. The V gene's germline CDR1 is DFQATT and CDR2 SNEGSKA (reference sequence).

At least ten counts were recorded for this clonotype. In nucleotides, the CDR3 is TGTGCCAGCAGCTGGCGGACAGATGAAGCTTTCTTT. It codes for CASSWRTDEAFF. This chain joins TRBV7-9 and TRBJ1-1; possibly TRBD1 for D (6 bases). In germline, CDR1 is SEHNR, CDR2 FQNEAQ (reference sequence). Trimming took off 4 bases at V and 7 bases at J, with 10 bases between the two ends. This CDR3 is 12 amino acids long.

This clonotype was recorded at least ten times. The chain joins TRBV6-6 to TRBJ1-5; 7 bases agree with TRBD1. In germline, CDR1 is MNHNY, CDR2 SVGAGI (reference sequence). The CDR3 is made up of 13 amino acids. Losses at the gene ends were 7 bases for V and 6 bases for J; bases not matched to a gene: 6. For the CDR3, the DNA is TGTGCCAGCATGGGACAGTCAGGTCAGCCCCAGCATTTT. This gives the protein CASMGQSGQPQHF.

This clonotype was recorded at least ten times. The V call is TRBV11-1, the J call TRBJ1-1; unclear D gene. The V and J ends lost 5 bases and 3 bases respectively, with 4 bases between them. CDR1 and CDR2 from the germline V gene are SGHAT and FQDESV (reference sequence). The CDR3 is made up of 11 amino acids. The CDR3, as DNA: TGTGCCAGCAGCGAGGACACTGAAGCTTTCTTT. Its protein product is CASSEDTEAFF. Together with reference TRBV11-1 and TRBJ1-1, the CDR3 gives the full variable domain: EAEVAQSPRYKITEKSQAVAFWCDPISGHATLYWYRQILGQGPELLVQFQDESVVDDSQLPKDRFSAERLKGVDSTLKIQPAELGDSAMYLCASSEDTEAFFGQGTRLTVV.

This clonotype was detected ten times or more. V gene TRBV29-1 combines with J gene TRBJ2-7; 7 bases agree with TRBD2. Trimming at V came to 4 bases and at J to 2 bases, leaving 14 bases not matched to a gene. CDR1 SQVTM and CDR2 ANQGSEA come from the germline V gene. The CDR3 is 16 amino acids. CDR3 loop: CSVVPSRRETTYEQYF. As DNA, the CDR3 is TGCAGCGTTGTGCCCTCGAGGCGGGAGACTACCTACGAGCAGTACTTC.

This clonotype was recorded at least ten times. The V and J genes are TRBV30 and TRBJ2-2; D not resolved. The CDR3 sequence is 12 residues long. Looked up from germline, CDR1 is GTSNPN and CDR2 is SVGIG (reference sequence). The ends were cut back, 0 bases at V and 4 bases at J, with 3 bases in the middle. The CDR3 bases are TGTGCCTGGAGTGTCATCACCGGGGAGCTGTTTTTT. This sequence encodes CAWSVITGELFF.

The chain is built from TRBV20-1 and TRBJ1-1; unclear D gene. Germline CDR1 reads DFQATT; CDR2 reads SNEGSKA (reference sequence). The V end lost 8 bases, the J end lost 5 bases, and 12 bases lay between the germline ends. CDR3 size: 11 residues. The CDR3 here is CSKSGVTEAFF. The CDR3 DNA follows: TGCAGTAAGAGCGGGGTGACTGAAGCTTTCTTT.

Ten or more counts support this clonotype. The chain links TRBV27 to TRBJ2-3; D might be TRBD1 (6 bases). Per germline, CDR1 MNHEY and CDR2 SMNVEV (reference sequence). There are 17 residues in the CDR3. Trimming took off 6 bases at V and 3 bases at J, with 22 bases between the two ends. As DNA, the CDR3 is TGTGCCAGCAGCACGGAGATCCTGGGGGCCGGTACAGATACGCAGTATTTT. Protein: CASSTEILGAGTDTQYF.

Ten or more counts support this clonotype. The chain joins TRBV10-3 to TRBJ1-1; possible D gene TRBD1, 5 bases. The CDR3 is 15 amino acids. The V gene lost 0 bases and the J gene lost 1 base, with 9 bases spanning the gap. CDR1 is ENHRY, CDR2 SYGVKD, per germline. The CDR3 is CAISESPGQNTEAFF. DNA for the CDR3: TGTGCCATCAGTGAGTCGCCAGGGCAGAACACTGAAGCTTTCTTT.

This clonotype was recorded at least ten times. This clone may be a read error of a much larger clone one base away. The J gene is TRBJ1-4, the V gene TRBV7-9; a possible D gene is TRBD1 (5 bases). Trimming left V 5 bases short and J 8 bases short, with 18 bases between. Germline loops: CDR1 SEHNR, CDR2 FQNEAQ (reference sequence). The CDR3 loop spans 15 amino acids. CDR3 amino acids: CASSNQTVGAEKLFF. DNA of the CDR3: TGTGCCAGCAGCAACCAGACAGTGGGCGCCGAAAAACTGTTTTTT.

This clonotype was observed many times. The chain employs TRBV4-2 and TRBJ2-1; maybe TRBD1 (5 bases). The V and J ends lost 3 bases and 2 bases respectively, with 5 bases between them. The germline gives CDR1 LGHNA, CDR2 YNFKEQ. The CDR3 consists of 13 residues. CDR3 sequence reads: CASSQDTYNEQFF. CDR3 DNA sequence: TGTGCCAGCAGCCAGGACACCTACAATGAGCAGTTCTTC.

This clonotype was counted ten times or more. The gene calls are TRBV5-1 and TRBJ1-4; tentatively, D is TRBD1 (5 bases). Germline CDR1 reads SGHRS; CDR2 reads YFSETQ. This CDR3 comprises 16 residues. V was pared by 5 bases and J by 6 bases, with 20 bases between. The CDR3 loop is CASSLSIGGVYEKLFF. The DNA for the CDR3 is TGCGCCAGCAGTCTCTCCATTGGAGGGGTGTATGAAAAACTGTTTTTT.

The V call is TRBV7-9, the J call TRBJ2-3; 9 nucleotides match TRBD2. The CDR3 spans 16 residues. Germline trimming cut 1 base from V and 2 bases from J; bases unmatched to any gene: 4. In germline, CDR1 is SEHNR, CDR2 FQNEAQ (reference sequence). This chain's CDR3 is CASSLELAGPTDTQYF. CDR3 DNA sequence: TGTGCCAGCAGCTTAGAACTAGCGGGTCCCACAGATACGCAGTATTTT. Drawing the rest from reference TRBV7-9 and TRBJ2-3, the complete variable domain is DTGVSQNPRHKITKRGQNVTFRCDPISEHNRLYWYRQTLGQGPEFLTYFQNEAQLEKSRLLSDRFSAERPKGSFSTLEIQRTEQGDSAMYLCASSLELAGPTDTQYFGPGTRLTVL.

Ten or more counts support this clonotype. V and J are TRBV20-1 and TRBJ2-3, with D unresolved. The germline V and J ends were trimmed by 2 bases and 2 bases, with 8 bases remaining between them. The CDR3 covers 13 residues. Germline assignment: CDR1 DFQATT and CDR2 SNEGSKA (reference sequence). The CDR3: CSARKQPTDTQYF. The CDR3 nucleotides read TGCAGTGCTAGAAAACAGCCCACAGATACGCAGTATTTT.